This TCR beta chain derives from a study of T cells in Graves' hyperthyroidism and ophthalmopathy. Absence of ophthalmopathy progression within 18 months defined stable Graves' hyperthyroidism. Aged 18 to 65, the patients had hyperthyroidism that was newly diagnosed and had lasted under 2 months. Amplification of TCR beta CDR3 regions was performed using RNA transcripts as template. The HTBI primer set served for first-round RT-PCR of the TCR CDR3. MiXCR, applied by TCRdb to the multiplex PCR reads, yields one record per CDR3 protein. The repertoire holds approximately 400,000 distinct CDR3 sequences, with approximately 15% as singletons. General observations from the study: With a median lead of around 6.7 months before onset, the model predicted ophthalmopathy. Among clonotypes expanded in thyroid above 0.001, most were also found in blood.

The germline V gene has CDR1 MNHEY and CDR2 SMNVEV (reference sequence). Losses at the gene ends were 5 bases for V and 4 bases for J; bases not matched to a gene: 7. The CDR3 is made up of 16 amino acids. The sample holds many counts of this clonotype. The antigen is undetermined. The chain is built from TRBV27 and TRBJ2-5; 13 bases align to TRBD2. Source material: blood. The TCR was taken from a woman aged 18-29 years with Graves' hyperthyroidism. The CDR3 spells CASSIRTSGGGETQYF. For the CDR3, the DNA is TGTGCCAGCAGTATCCGGACTAGCGGGGGTGGAGAGACCCAGTACTTC.